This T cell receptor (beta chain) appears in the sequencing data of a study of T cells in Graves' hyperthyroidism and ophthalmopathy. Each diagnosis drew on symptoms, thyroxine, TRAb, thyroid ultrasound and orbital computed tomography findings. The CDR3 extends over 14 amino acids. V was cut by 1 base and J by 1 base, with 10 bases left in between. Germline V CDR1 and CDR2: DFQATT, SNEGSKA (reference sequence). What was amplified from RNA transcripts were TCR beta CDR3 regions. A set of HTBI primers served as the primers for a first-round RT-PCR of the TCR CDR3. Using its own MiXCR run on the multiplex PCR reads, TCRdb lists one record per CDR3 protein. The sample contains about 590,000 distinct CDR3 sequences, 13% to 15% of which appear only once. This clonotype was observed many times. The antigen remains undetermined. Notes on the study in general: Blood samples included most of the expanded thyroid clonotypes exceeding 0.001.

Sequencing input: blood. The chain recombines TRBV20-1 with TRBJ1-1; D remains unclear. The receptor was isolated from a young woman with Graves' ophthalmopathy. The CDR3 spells CSARVGGTNTEAFF. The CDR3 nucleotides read TGCAGTGCTAGAGTAGGAGGAACGAACACTGAAGCTTTCTTT.